This TCR beta chain was sequenced during a study of radiotherapy plus CTLA-4 blockade in lung cancer. Looking at the study overall: Objective responses arose in roughly 20% of patients, and roughly 31% experienced disease control. Study-level results: The study found tumor-derived TCR clones expanded in blood after radiotherapy plus ipilimumab.

Germline trimming cut 4 bases from V and 10 bases from J; bases unmatched to any gene: 1. The germline V gene encodes CDR1 SQVTM and CDR2 ANQGSEA. CDR3 length: 10 residues. Ipilimumab CTLA-4 blockade and focal radiation were given to patients with chemo-refractory metastatic non-small-cell lung cancer. This clone appeared a single time. Its antigen is unidentified. Repertoires were generated with immunoSEQ multiplex PCR, while TCRdb's copy carries only in-frame clones and drops some. In the table there are approximately 75,000 clones, roughly three quarters of which are singletons. This TCR derives from a human donor with non-small cell lung cancer who had a complete response to radiotherapy plus ipilimumab. The rearrangement uses TRBV29-1 and TRBJ2-1; 7 bases align to TRBD2. Sequenced here: peripheral blood, sampled from a patient treated with radiotherapy plus ipilimumab. The chain's CDR3 is CSVVGGEQFF. The CDR3 nucleotides are TGCAGCGTTGTGGGGGGGGAGCAGTTCTTC.